The TCR beta chain under discussion was sequenced for a study of OX40 agonist ivuxolimab in advanced cancers. Study context: Allowance was made for prior anti-PD-1, anti-PD-L1 or anti-CTLA-4 therapy, and 35% to 40% had some.

This table comes from immunoSEQ multiplex PCR, and its TCRdb copy is limited to in-frame clones, with some not included. The sample lists approximately 41,000 clones; around 87% were seen once. The CDR3 runs to 14 residues. After removal of 8 bases from V and 6 bases from J, the junction contained 8 bases not matched to a gene. Looked up from germline, CDR1 is LNHDA and CDR2 is SQIVND (reference sequence). V is TRBV19 and J is TRBJ2-1; TRBD2 matches 9 bases. The sequence came from an adult with an advanced solid tumor such as melanoma, head and neck, liver or kidney cancer. The sequencing here drew on CD4+ or CD8+ T cells sorted from blood, taken in a trial of the OX40 agonist ivuxolimab. The CDR3 DNA sequence: TGTGCCAGTTGCCGGGCTAGCGGGACCAATGAGCAGTTCTTC. Translating gives CASCRASGTNEQFF.